This is a list of T cell receptor beta chains from one sample in a study of control samples from healthy donors and cancer patients. Sequencing used immunoSEQ multiplex PCR; TCRdb keeps in-frame clones, though not all of them. The sample lists approximately 49,000 clones; around 85% were seen once. The sample comprised PBMCs. The receptors derive from a woman aged 50 to 60 with lung cancer. The CDR3 runs from the conserved cysteine through the conserved F or W. A D gene is named only where the DNA matches it firmly. Expanded clones are given a class, and other clones once, few, many or no size at all.

TRBD1	TRBV5-5	TRBJ2-5	NA	TGTGCCAGCGGAAAAGGGGGCGGAGAGACCCAGTACTTC	CASGKGGGETQYF
NA	TRBV20-1	TRBJ1-1	NA	TGCAGTGCTTCCGACCCGACGAAAGCTTTCTTT	CSASDPTKAFF
NA	TRBV7-2	TRBJ2-3	NA	TGTGCCAGCAGCATAAGCACAGATACGCAGTATTTT	CASSISTDTQYF
NA	TRBV6-5	TRBJ1-1	NA	TGTGCCAGCAGTTTTGAACAGGTGAACACTGAAGCTTTCTTT	CASSFEQVNTEAFF
TRBD1	TRBV18	TRBJ2-7	NA	TGTGCCAGCTCACCTACAGGGGGCTTCGAGCAGTACTTC	CASSPTGGFEQYF
NA	TRBV5-5	TRBJ2-5	NA	TGTGCCAGCAGCTTGGGTTTGGGGGGTCCTCAAGAGACCCAGTACTTC	CASSLGLGGPQETQYF
NA	TRBV19	TRBJ1-1	NA	TGTGCCAGTACCTCGCCCGGGAGTGTCACTGAAGCTTTCTTT	CASTSPGSVTEAFF
TRBD1	TRBV9	TRBJ1-2	NA	TGTGCCAGCAGCGCCGGGACAGGGGCGCGAGGCTACACCTTC	CASSAGTGARGYTF
NA	TRBV5-5	TRBJ2-6	NA	TGTGCCAGCAGCTTGGTCGGCTCTGGGGCCAACGTCCTGACTTTC	CASSLVGSGANVLTF
NA	TRBV12-3/TRBV12-4	TRBJ2-1	NA	TGTGCCAGCACTCGACGGTACAATGAGCAGTTCTTC	CASTRRYNEQFF
TRBD2	TRBV5-4	TRBJ2-3	NA	TGTGCCAGCAGCGTGGGACTAGCGGGGGGGCCTCAGATAGATACGCAGTATTTT	CASSVGLAGGPQIDTQYF
NA	TRBV29-1	TRBJ1-2	NA	TGCCCCCCCGATGGGGCAGGCCGGGGCTACACCTTC	CPPDGAGRGYTF
NA	TRBV2	TRBJ1-3	NA	TGTGCCACTATATTGGCGAATTCTGGAAACACCATATATTTT	CATILANSGNTIYF
NA	TRBV6-6	TRBJ2-5	NA	TGTGCCAGCAGTTACTCCTCAGGGAAAGAGACCCAGTACTTC	CASSYSSGKETQYF
TRBD2	TRBV5-6	TRBJ2-5	NA	TGTGCCAGCAGCGGACTAGCGGGGGGGGAAGAGACCCAGTACTTC	CASSGLAGGEETQYF
NA	TRBV7-2	TRBJ1-4	NA	TGTGCCAGCAGCTACGGGCGGCGTTATGAAAAACTGTTTTTT	CASSYGRRYEKLFF
TRBD1	TRBV15	TRBJ2-7	NA	TGTGCCACCAGCAGAGGGGACAGGCTGGGTGAGCAGTACTTC	CATSRGDRLGEQYF
NA	TRBV3-1/TRBV3-2	TRBJ1-2	NA	TGTGCCAGCAGCCGGGGGAATGACTATGGCTACACCTTC	CASSRGNDYGYTF
TRBD1	TRBV2	TRBJ1-3	NA	TGTGCCAGCAGTTCCGACAGGGGAGGAAACACCATATATTTT	CASSSDRGGNTIYF
TRBD2	TRBV9	TRBJ2-1	NA	TGTGCCAGCAGCTTAGGACTAGCGACCTACAATGAGCAGTTCTTC	CASSLGLATYNEQFF
NA	TRBV7-9	TRBJ1-3	NA	TGTGCCAGCAGCCCCCAGACACCGTCTGGAAACACCATATATTTT	CASSPQTPSGNTIYF
NA	TRBV16	TRBJ1-4	once	TGTGCCAGCAGCCAACGGGGACTTAATGAAAAACTGTTTTTT	CASSQRGLNEKLFF
NA	TRBV11-3	TRBJ2-2	NA	TGTGCCAGCCAAAAAAACGGACAGCTGAACACCGGGGAGCTGTTTTTT	CASQKNGQLNTGELFF
NA	TRBV19	TRBJ1-2	NA	TGTGCCAGTAGTCCGGGACTCTATGGCTACACCTTC	CASSPGLYGYTF
NA	TRBV12-3/TRBV12-4	TRBJ2-7	NA	TGTGCCAGCAGTTTCACAGAAGGCTACGAGCAGTACTTC	CASSFTEGYEQYF
NA	TRBV11-2	TRBJ1-1	NA	TGTGCCAGCAGCTTAGAACCTAGAACCGGAGCTTTCTTT	CASSLEPRTGAFF
TRBD1	TRBV5-5	TRBJ1-2	NA	TGTGCCAGCAGCTTTGACAGGGACCTAAACTATGGCTACACCTTC	CASSFDRDLNYGYTF
NA	TRBV6-2/TRBV6-3	TRBJ1-1	NA	TGTGCCAGCAGTCTGGCGACGGAAAACACTGAAGCTTTCTTT	CASSLATENTEAFF
TRBD1	TRBV3-1/TRBV3-2	TRBJ1-1	few	TGTGCCAGCAGCCTTGGGGCAGGGGGCGACACTGAAGCTTTCTTT	CASSLGAGGDTEAFF
NA	TRBV19	TRBJ2-6	NA	TGTGCCAGTAGTATTCTGGGACAAGGGGTGCCCGGGGCCAACGTCCTGACTTTC	CASSILGQGVPGANVLTF
NA	TRBV4-3	TRBJ1-5	NA	TGCGCCAGCAGCCATGAAGGGGGCAATCAGCCCCAGCATTTT	CASSHEGGNQPQHF
NA	TRBV9	TRBJ1-1	NA	TGTGCCAGCAGTACGCGAGGCAGCGGGAACACTGAAGCTTTCTTT	CASSTRGSGNTEAFF
TRBD1	TRBV19	TRBJ1-1	once	TGTGCCAGTAGTATCCCCCTCGGACAGGTTCATACTGAAGCTTTCTTT	CASSIPLGQVHTEAFF
NA	TRBV3-1/TRBV3-2	TRBJ1-2	NA	TGTGCCAGCAGCCAAGGAGGGGGGTACAACTATGGCTACACCTTC	CASSQGGGYNYGYTF
TRBD1	TRBV11-2	TRBJ2-7	NA	TGTGCCAGCAGCTTTACGTCGGCGACAGGGACCTACGAGCAGTACTTC	CASSFTSATGTYEQYF
NA	TRBV28	TRBJ2-7	NA	TGTGCCAGCAGTTCCGGGGGTACCTACGAGCAGTACTTC	CASSSGGTYEQYF
NA	TRBV29-1	TRBJ1-2	NA	TGCAGCGTAATCGTCCGCGACACTCTAACCTATGGCTACACCTTC	CSVIVRDTLTYGYTF